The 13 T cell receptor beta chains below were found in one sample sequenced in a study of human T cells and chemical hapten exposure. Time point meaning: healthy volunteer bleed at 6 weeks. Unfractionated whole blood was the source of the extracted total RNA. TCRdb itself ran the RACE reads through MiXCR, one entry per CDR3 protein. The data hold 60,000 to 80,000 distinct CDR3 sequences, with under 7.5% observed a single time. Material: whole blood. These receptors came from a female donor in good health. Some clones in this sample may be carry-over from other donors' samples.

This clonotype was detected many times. CDR3 coding DNA: TGTGCCAGCAGTCGCCAACGGGGGGCAGGAACTGAAGCTTTCTTT. Protein: CASSRQRGAGTEAFF. This chain joins TRBV6-2 or TRBV6-3 and TRBJ1-1; D might be TRBD1 (6 bases). The CDR3 totals 15 residues. V lost 5 bases and J 5 bases, leaving 18 bases between the germline ends. Germline-derived CDR1 and CDR2 are MNHEY and SVGEGT.

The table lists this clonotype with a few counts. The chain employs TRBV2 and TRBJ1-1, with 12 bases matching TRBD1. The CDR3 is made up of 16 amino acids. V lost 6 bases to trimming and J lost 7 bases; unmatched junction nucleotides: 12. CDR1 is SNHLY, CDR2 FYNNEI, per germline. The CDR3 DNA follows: TGTGCCAGCAGGGACAGTAAGGGACAGGGGGCCAGTGAAGCTTTCTTT. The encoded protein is CASRDSKGQGASEAFF.

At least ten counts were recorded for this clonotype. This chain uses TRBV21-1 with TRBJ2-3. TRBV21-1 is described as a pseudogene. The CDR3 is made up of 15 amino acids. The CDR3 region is CASSKAVPNTDTQYF. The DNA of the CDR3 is TGTGCCAGCAGCAAAGCAGTTCCGAATACAGATACGCAGTATTTT.

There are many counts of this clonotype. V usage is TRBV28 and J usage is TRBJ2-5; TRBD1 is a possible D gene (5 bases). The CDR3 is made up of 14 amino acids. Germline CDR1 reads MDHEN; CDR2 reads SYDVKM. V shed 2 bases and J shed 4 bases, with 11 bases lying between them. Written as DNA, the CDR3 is TGTGCCAGCAGTTTACAGGGATTCCGAGAGACCCAGTACTTC. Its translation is CASSLQGFRETQYF.

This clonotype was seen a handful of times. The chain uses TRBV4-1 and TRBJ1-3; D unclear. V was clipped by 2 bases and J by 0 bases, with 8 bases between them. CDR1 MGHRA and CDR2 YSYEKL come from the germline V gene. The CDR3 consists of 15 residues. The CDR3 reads CASSQRTGSGNTIYF. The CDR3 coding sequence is TGCGCCAGCAGCCAAAGAACGGGCTCTGGAAACACCATATATTTT.

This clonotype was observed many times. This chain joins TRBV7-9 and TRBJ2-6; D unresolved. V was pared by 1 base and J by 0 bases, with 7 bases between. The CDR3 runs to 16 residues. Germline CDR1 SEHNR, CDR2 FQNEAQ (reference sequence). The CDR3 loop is CASSLGPASGANVLTF. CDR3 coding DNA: TGTGCCAGCAGCTTAGGTCCGGCCTCTGGGGCCAACGTCCTGACTTTC.

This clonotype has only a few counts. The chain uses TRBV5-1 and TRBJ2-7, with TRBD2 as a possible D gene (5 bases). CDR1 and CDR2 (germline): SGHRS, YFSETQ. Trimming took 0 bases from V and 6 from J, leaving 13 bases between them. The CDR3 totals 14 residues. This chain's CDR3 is CASSLVPGKAEQYF. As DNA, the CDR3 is TGCGCCAGCAGCTTGGTCCCCGGGAAGGCCGAGCAGTACTTC.

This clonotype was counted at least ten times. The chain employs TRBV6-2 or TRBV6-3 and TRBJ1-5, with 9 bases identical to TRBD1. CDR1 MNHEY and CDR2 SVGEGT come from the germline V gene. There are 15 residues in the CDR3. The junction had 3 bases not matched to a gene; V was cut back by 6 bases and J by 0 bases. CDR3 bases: TGTGCCAGCAGGAGGACAGGGGCTAGCAATCAGCCCCAGCATTTT. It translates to CASRRTGASNQPQHF.

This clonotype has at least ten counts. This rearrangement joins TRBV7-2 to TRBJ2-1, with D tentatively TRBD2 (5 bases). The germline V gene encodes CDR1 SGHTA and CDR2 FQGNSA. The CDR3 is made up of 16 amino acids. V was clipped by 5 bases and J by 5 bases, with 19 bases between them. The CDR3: CASSPLSVRPDNEQFF. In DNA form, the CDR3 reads TGTGCCAGCAGCCCCCTTAGCGTACGCCCAGACAATGAGCAGTTCTTC.

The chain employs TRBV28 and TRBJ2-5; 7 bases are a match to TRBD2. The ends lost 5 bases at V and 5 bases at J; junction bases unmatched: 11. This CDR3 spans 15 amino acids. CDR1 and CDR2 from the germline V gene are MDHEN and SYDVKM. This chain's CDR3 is CASSGGGLGGETQYF. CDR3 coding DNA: TGTGCCAGCAGTGGGGGGGGTCTAGGCGGTGAGACCCAGTACTTC.

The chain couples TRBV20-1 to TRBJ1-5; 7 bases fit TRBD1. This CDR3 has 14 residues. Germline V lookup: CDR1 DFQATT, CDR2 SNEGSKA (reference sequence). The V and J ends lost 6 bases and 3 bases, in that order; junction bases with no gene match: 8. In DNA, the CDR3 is TGCAGTGCAAAACAGGGGCGTATCAATCAGCCCCAGCATTTT. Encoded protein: CSAKQGRINQPQHF.

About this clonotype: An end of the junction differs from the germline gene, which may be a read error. The CDR3 sequence is CASSLVGASGSTDMQYF. The CDR3 DNA is TGTGCCAGCAGCTTAGTGGGGGCTAGCGGGAGTACAGATATGCAGTATTTT. The chain uses TRBV7-2 and TRBJ2-3; 10 nucleotides line up with TRBD2. Per the germline V gene, CDR1 is SGHTA and CDR2 is FQGNSA. The length of the CDR3 is 17 residues.

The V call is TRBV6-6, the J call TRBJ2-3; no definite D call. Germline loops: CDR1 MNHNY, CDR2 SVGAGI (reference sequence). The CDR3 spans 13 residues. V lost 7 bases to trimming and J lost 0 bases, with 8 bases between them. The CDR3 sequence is CASKGSSTDTQYF. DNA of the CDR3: TGTGCCAGCAAAGGGTCTAGCACAGATACGCAGTATTTT.